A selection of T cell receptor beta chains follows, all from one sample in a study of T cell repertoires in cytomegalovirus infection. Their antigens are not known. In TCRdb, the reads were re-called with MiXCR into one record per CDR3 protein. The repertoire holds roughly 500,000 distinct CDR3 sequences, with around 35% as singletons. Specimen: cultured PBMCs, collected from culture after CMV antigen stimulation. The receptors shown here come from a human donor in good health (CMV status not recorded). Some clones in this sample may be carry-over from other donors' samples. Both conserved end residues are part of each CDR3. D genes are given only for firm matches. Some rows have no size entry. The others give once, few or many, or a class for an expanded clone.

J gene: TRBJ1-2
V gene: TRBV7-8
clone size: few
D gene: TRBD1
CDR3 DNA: TGTGCCAGCAGCTCGCCCGGGACAGGGGTTAATAGCTATGGCTACACCTTC
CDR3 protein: CASSSPGTGVNSYGYTF

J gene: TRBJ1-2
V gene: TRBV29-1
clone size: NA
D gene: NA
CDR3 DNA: TGCAGCGTTGGGCAGGGGTACTATGGCTACACCTTC
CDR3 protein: CSVGQGYYGYTF

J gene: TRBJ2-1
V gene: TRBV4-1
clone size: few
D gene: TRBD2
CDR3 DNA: TGCGCCAGCAGCCCCCCTCCCGGGACTAGCGGGAGCTCCTACAATGAGCAGTTCTTC
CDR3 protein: CASSPPPGTSGSSYNEQFF

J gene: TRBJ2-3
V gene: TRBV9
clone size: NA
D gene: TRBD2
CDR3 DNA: TGTGCCAGCAGCGTAGCGGCTAGCGGGGAGACAGATACGCAGTATTTT
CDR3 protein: CASSVAASGETDTQYF

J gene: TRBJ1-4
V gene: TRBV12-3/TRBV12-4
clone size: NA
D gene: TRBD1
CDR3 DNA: TGTGCCAGCACCTCGGGACAGATAAATGAAAAACTGTTTTTT
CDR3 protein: CASTSGQINEKLFF

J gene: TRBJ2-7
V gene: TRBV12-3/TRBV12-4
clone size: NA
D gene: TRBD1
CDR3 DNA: TGTGCCAGCAGTTTGGGGGACAGGGGGAAGGTCTACGAGCAGTACTTC
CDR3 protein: CASSLGDRGKVYEQYF

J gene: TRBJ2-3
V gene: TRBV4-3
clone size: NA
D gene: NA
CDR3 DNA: TGCGCCAGCAGCCAAGGGTCTTCAGCGACAGATACGCAGTATTTT
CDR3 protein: CASSQGSSATDTQYF

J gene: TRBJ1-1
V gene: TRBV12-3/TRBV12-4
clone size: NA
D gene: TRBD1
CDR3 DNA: TGTGCCAGCAGTGCTAATACCGGGACAGGTGGCACTGAAGCTTTCTTT
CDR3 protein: CASSANTGTGGTEAFF

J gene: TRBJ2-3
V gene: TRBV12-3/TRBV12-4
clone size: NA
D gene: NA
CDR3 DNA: TGTGCCAGCAGTTTAGCGCTGGGGGGGGCAACAGATACGCAGTATTTT
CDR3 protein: CASSLALGGATDTQYF

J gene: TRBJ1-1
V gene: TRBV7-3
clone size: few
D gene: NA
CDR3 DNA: TGTGCCAGCAGACCAAGGGGGGGAAGTGGGAACACTGAAGCTTTCTTT
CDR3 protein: CASRPRGGSGNTEAFF

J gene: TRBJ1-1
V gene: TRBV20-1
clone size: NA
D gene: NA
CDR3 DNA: TGCAGTGCTAGAAGGACGGCGAACACTGAAGCTTTCTTT
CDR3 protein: CSARRTANTEAFF

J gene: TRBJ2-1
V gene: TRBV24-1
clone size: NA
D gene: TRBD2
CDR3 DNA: TGTGCCACCAGTGATCCGGGGGTAGCGGGACCACTATACAATGAGCAGTTCTTC
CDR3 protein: CATSDPGVAGPLYNEQFF

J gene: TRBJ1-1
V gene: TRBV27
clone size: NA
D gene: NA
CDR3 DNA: TGTGCCAGCAGTCCTTCGACCGGGGAGGCTTTGACTGAAGCTTTCTTT
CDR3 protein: CASSPSTGEALTEAFF

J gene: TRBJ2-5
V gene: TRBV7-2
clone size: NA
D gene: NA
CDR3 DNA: TGTGCCAGCAGCTTAGTAGACCGCCCCGGCCAAGAGACCCAGTACTTC
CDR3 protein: CASSLVDRPGQETQYF

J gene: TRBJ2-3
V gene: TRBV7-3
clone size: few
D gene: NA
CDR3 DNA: TGTGCCAGCAGGGACTCCGTGGAGGGGGGAATTGCAGATACGCAGTATTTT
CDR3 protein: CASRDSVEGGIADTQYF

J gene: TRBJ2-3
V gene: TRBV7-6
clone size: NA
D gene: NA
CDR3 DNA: TGTGCCAGCAGCCCCCAGGGTAGCACAGATACGCAGTATTTT
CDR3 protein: CASSPQGSTDTQYF

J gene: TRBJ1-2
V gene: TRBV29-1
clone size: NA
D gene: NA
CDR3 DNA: TGCAGCGTTGAAATGGGGGTGGGAGTTTCCTATGGCTACACCTTC
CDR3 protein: CSVEMGVGVSYGYTF

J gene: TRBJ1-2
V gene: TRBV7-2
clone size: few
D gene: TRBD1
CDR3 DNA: TGTGCCAGCAGGGAAGGGGCAGGGGGTGGCTATGGCTACACCTTC
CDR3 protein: CASREGAGGGYGYTF

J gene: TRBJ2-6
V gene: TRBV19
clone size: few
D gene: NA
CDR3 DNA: TGTGCCAGTAGTAAAAACTACCTTGGGGCCAACGTCCTGACTTTC
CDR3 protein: CASSKNYLGANVLTF

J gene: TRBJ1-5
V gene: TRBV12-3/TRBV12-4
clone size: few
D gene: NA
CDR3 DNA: TGTGCCAGCAGTGATACAGGGTCTCAGCCCCAGCATTTT
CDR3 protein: CASSDTGSQPQHF

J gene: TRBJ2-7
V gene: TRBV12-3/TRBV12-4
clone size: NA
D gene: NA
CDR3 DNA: TGTGCCAGCAGTCGACTGCTCGGGGAGCAGTACTTC
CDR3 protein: CASSRLLGEQYF

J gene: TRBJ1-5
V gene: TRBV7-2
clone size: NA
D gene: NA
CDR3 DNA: TGTGCCAGCAGCGATAGAACAGGAGCTCAGCCCCAGCATTTT
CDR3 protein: CASSDRTGAQPQHF

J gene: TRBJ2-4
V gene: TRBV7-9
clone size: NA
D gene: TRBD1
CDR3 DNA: TGTGCCAGCAGCTCGGGACAGGCTAAAAACATTCAGTACTTC
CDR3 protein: CASSSGQAKNIQYF

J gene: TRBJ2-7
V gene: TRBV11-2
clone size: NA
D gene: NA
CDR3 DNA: TGTGCCAGCAGCTTAAGTGGTTGGGAGCAGTACTTC
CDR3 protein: CASSLSGWEQYF

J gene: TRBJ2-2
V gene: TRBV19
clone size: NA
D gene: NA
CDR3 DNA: TGTGCCAGCGATACAGGGATAATAGGAGGCGGGGAGCTGTTTTTT
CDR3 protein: CASDTGIIGGGELFF

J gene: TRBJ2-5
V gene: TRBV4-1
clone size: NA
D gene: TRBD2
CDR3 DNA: TGCGCCAGCAGCCAAGAAAGTATAGCGGGGGGTAGGGAGACCCAGTACTTC
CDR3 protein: CASSQESIAGGRETQYF

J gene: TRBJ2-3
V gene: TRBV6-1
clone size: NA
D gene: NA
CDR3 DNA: TGTGCCAGCAGTTACGGGGGGCCTACCTCCGGCACAGATACGCAGTATTTT
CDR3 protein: CASSYGGPTSGTDTQYF

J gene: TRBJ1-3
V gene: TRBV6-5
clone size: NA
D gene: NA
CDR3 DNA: TGTGCCAGTACCCCTCTTCTGCGAAACACCATATATTTT
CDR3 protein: CASTPLLRNTIYF

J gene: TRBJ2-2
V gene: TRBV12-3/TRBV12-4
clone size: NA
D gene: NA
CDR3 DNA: TGTGCCAGCAGTTTTGGTGGGATACCCGGGGAGCTGTTTTTT
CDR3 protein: CASSFGGIPGELFF

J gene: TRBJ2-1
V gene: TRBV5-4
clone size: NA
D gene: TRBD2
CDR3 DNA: TGTGCCAGCAGGGAAGGCGGGAGTTTCACCTACAATGAGCAGTTCTTC
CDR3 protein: CASREGGSFTYNEQFF

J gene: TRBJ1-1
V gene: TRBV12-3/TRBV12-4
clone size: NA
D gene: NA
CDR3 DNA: TGTGCCAGCATGACAGAGATTTCGAACACTGAAGCTTTCTTT
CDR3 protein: CASMTEISNTEAFF

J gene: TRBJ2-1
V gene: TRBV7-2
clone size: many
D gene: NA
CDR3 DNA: TGTGCCAGCAGCTTAGGGTTATACAATGAGCAGTTCTTC
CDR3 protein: CASSLGLYNEQFF

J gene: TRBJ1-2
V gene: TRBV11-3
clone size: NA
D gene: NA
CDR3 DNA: TGTGCCAGCAGTCAGGGAGCTAACTATGGCTACACCTTC
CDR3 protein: CASSQGANYGYTF

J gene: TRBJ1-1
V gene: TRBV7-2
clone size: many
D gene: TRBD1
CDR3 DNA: TGTGCCAGCAGCGACCTGACAGGGTCTACTGAAGCTTTCTTT
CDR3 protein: CASSDLTGSTEAFF

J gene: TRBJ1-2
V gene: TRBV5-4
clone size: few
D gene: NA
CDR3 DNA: TGTGCCAGCAGCTTGGCAGGGAAGGACTATGGCTACACCTTC
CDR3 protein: CASSLAGKDYGYTF

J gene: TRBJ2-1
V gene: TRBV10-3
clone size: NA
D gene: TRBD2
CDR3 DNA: TGTGCCACCCGTTTAGCGGGAGAATCCAATGAGCAGTTCTTC
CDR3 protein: CATRLAGESNEQFF

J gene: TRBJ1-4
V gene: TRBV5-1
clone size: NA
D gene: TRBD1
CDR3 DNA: TGCGCCAGCAGCCAACAGGGGTTTGGTGAAAAACTGTTTTTT
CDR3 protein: CASSQQGFGEKLFF

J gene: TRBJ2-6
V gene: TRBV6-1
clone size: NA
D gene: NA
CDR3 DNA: TGTGCCAGCAGCAATGGGGCAGGGGTTCCCGGGGCCAACGTCCTGACTTTC
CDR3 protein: CASSNGAGVPGANVLTF

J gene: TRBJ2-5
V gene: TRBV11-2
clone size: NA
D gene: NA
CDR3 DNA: TGTGCCAGCCACGGCCCCAGGGGCCCGGAGACCCAGTACTTC
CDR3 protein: CASHGPRGPETQYF

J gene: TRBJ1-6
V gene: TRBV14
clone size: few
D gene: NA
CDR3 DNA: TGTGCCAGCAGCCAATACAGGGCCTATAATTCACCCCTCCACTTT
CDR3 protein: CASSQYRAYNSPLHF

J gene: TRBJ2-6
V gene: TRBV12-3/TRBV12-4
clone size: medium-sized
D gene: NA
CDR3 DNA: TGTGCCAGCAGTTACAGGGCATCCGGGGCCAACGTCCTGACTTTC
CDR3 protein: CASSYRASGANVLTF

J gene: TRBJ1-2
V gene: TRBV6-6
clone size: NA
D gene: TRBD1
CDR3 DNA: TGTGCCAGCAGTTCGACGACAGGGCAGGCCTATGGCTACACCTTC
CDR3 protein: CASSSTTGQAYGYTF

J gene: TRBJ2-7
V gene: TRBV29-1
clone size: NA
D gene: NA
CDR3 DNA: TGCAGCGCCGCAGGGGCCTACGAGCAGTACTTC
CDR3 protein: CSAAGAYEQYF

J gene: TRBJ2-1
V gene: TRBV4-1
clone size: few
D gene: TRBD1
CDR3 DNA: TGCGCCAGCAGCCAAGATGAAGGGACAGGTCCTAACAATGAGCAGTTCTTC
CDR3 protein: CASSQDEGTGPNNEQFF

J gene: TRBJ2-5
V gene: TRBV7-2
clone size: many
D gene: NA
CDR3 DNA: TGTGCCAGCAGCTTACAGGGGTGGCAAGAGACCCAGTACTTC
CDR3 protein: CASSLQGWQETQYF

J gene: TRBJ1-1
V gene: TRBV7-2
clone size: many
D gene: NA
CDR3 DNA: TGTGCCAGCAGCCCCGTGGTCACAGCGAACACTGAAGCTTTCTTT
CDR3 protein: CASSPVVTANTEAFF

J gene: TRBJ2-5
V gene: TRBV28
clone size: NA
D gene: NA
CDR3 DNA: TGTGCCAGCAGTTTCCCACTCCGTGGGCTCGATGAGACCCAGTACTTC
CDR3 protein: CASSFPLRGLDETQYF

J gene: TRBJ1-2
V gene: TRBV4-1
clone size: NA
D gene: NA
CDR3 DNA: TGCGCCAGCAGCCAAGCGGCCGGGGGGGATAACTATGGCTACACCTTC
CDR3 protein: CASSQAAGGDNYGYTF

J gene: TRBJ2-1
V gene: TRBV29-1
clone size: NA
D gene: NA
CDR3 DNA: TGCAGCGCTCGATACGGGAGTGAGCAGTTCTTC
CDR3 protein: CSARYGSEQFF

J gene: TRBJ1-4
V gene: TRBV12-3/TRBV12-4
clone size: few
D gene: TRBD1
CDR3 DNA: TGTGCCAGCAAGCAGGGGGCGCGGGAAAAACTGTTTTTT
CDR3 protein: CASKQGAREKLFF

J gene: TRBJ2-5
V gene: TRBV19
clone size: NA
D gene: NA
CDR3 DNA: TGTGCCAGTAGTATTGGTCTCCAAGAGACCCAGTACTTC
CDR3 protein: CASSIGLQETQYF

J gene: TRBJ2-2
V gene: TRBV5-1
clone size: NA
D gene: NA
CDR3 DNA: TGCGCCAGCAGCTTGGGACTGGGGATGAACACCGGGGAGCTGTTTTTT
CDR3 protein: CASSLGLGMNTGELFF

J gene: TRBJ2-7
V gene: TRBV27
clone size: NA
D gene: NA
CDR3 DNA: TGTGCCAGCAGTCTGGGTTGGGGAGAAGGAGCCGAGCAGTACTTC
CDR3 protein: CASSLGWGEGAEQYF